The clone carrying this T cell receptor beta chain was detected only a few times. These data come from a study of beta chain features in type 1 diabetes. The entirety of the isolated RNA underwent reverse transcription, so expressed TCRB transcripts were sequenced. Produced via immunoSEQ multiplex PCR; TCRdb's table is partial and in-frame only. The data show roughly 350,000 clones, approximately 11% seen once. The collection from each donor was one heparinised blood draw averaging about 116 mL. Naive, central memory, regulatory and stem cell-like memory cells within the CD4+ compartment were sorted using CD45RO/CCR7/CD25/CD127/CD95/CD27. The ends were cut back, 10 bases at V and 0 bases at J, with 16 bases in the middle. The CDR3 covers 14 residues. Germline lookup yields CDR1 MDHEN and CDR2 SYDVKM.

This rearrangement joins TRBV28 to TRBJ2-7, with a weak D call TRBD1 (6 bases). The sequence was obtained from a woman in her twenties or thirties in good health. Sequenced sample: naive CD4+ T cells from blood. The CDR3: CAIKQGYSSYEQYF. DNA of the CDR3: TGTGCCATAAAACAGGGATACAGCTCCTACGAGCAGTACTTC. Full variable domain (outside the CDR3, taken from reference TRBV28 and TRBJ2-7): DVKVTQSSRYLVKRTGEKVFLECVQDMDHENMFWYRQDPGLGLRLIYFSYDVKMKEKGDIPEGYSVSREKKERFSLILESASTNQTSMYLCAIKQGYSSYEQYFGPGTRLTVT.